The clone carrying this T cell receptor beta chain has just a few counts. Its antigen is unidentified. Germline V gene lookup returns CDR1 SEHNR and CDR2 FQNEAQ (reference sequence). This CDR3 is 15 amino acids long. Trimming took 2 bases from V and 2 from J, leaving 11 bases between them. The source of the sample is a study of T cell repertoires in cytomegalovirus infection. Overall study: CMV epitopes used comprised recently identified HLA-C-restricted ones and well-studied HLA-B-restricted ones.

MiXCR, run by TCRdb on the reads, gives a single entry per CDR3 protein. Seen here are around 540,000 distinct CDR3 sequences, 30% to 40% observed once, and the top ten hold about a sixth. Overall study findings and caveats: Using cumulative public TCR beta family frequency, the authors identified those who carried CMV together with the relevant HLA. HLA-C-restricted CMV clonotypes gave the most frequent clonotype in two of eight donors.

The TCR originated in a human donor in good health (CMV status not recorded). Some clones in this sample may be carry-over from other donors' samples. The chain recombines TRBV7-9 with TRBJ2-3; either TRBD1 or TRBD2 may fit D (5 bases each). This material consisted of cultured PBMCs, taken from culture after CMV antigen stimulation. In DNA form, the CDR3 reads TGTGCCAGCAGCTTAATCGGGACGGCCACAGATACGCAGTATTTT. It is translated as CASSLIGTATDTQYF. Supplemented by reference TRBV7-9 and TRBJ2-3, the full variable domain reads DTGVSQNPRHKITKRGQNVTFRCDPISEHNRLYWYRQTLGQGPEFLTYFQNEAQLEKSRLLSDRFSAERPKGSFSTLEIQRTEQGDSAMYLCASSLIGTATDTQYFGPGTRLTVL.